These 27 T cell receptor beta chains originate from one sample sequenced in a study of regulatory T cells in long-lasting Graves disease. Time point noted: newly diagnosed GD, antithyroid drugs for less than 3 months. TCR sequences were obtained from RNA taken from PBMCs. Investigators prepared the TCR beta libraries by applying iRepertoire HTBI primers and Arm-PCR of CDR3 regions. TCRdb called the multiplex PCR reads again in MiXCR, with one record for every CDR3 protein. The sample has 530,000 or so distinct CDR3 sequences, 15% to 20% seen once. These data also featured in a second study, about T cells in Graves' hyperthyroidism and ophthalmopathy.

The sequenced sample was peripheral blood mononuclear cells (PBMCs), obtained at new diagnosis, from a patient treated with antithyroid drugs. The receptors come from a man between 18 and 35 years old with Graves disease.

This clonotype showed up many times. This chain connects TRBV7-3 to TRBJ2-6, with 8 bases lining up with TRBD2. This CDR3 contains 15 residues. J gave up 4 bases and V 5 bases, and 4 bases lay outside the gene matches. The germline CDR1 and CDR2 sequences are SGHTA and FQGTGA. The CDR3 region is CASSPGGQGANVLTF. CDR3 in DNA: TGTGCCAGCAGCCCGGGGGGGCAAGGGGCCAACGTCCTGACTTTC.

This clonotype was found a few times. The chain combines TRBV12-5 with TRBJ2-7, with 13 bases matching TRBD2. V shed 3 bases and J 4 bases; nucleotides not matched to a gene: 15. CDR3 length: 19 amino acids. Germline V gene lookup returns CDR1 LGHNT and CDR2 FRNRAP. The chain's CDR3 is CASGFSLLLAGGPLYEQYF. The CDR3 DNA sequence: TGTGCTAGTGGTTTTTCGCTCTTACTAGCGGGAGGGCCTTTATACGAGCAGTACTTC. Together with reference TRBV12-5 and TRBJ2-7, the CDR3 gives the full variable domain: DARVTQTPRHKVTEMGQEVTMRCQPILGHNTVFWYRQTMMQGLELLAYFRNRAPLDDSGMPKDRFSAEMPDATLATLKIQPSEPRDSAVYFCASGFSLLLAGGPLYEQYFGPGTRLTVT.

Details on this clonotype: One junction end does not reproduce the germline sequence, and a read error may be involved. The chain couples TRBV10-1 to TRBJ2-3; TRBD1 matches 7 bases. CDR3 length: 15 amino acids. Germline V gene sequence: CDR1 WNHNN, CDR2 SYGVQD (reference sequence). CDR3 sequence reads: CASSEDRDLTNTQYF. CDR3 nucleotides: TGCGCCAGCAGTGAGGACAGGGACCTCACAAATACGCAGTATTTT.

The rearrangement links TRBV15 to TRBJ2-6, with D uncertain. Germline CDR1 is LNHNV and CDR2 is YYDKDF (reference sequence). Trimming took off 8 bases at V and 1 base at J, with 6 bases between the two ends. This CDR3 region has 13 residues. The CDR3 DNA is TGTGCCACCGCCCTATCTGGGGCCAACGTCCTGACTTTC. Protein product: CATALSGANVLTF.

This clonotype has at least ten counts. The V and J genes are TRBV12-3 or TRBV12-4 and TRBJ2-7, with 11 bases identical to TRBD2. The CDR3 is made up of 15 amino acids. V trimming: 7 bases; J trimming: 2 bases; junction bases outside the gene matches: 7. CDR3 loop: CASTQGLAEAYEQYF. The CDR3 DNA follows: TGTGCCAGCACCCAGGGACTAGCGGAAGCCTACGAGCAGTACTTC.

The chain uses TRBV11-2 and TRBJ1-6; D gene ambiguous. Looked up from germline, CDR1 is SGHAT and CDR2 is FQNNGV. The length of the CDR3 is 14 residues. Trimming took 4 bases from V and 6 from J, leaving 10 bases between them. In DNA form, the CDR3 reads TGTGCCAGCAGCTCCGAGGATTTTAATTCACCCCTCCACTTT. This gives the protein CASSSEDFNSPLHF.

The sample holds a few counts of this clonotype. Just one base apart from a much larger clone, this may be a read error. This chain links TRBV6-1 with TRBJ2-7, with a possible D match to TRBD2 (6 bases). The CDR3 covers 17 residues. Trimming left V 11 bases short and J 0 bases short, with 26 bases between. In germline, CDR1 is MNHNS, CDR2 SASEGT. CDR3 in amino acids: CAGKLKGGGQSSYEQYF. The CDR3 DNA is TGTGCCGGCAAGCTCAAGGGAGGCGGGCAGAGCTCCTACGAGCAGTACTTC.

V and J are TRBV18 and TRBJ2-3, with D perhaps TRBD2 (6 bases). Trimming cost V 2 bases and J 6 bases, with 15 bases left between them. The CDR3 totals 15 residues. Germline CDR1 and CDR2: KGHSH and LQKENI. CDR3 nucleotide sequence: TGTGCCAGCTCACCATATACGGGAGAAGGGGATACGCAGTATTTT. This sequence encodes CASSPYTGEGDTQYF.

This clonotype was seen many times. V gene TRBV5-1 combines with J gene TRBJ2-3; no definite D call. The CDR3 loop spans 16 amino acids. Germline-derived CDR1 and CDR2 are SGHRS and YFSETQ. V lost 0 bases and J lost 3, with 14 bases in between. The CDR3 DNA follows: TGCGCCAGCAGCTTGGGGAGCGCCGAAACAACAGATACGCAGTATTTT. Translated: CASSLGSAETTDTQYF.

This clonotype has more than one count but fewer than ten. The DNA of the CDR3 is TGTGCCAGCACCACTGACAGGGGTTTAGTCACTGAAGCTTTCTTT. This sequence encodes CASTTDRGLVTEAFF. J is TRBJ1-1 and V is TRBV5-4, with TRBD1 matching 8 bases. CDR1 is SGHNT, CDR2 YYREEE, per germline (reference sequence). The CDR3 is 15 amino acids. Trimming removed 6 bases from V and 4 bases from J; junction bases left unmatched: 11. Together with reference TRBV5-4 and TRBJ1-1, the CDR3 gives the full variable domain: ETGVTQSPTHLIKTRGQQVTLRCSSQSGHNTVSWYQQALGQGPQFIFQYYREEENGRGNFPPRFSGLQFPNYSSELNVNALELDDSALYLCASTTDRGLVTEAFFGQGTRLTVV.

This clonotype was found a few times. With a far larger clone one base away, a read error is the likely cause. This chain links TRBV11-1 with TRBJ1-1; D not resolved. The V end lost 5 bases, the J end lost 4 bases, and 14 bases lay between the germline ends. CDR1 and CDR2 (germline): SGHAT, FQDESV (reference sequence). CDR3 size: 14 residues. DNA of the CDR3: TGTGCCAGCAGCCTCGGAACAGCGAGCACTGAAGCTTTCTTT. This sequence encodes CASSLGTASTEAFF.

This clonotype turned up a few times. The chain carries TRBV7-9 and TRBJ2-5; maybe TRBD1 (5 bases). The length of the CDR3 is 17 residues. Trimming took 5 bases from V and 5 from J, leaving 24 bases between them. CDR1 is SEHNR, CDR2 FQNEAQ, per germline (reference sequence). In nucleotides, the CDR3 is TGTGCCAGCAGCCCTCACCCGGCAGGGCCTGGTTGGGAGACCCAGTACTTC. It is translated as CASSPHPAGPGWETQYF.

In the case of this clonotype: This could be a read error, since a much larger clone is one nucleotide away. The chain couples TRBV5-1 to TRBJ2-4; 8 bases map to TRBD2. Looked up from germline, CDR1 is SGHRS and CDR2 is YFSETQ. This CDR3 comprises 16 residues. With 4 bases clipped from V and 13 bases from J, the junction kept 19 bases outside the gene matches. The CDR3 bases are TGCGCCAGCAGCCGTTCCCTTAGCGGGACGCACAATGAGCAGTACTTC. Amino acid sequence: CASSRSLSGTHNEQYF.

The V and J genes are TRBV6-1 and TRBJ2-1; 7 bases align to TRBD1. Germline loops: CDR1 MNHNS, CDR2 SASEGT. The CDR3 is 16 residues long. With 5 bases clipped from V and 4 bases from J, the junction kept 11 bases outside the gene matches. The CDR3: CASSPRNKGAYNEQFF. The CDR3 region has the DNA TGTGCCAGCAGTCCCCGGAATAAGGGGGCGTACAATGAGCAGTTCTTC.

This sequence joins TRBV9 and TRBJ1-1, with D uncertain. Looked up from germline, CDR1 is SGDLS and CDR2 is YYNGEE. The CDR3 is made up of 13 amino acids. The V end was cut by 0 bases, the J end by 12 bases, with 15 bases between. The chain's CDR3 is CASSVGGGHPTFF. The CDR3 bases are TGTGCCAGCAGCGTAGGAGGCGGTCATCCCACTTTCTTT. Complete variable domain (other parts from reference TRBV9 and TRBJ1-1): DSGVTQTPKHLITATGQRVTLRCSPRSGDLSVYWYQQSLDQGLQFLIQYYNGEERAKGNILERFSAQQFPDLHSELNLSSLELGDSALYFCASSVGGGHPTFFGQGTRLTVV.

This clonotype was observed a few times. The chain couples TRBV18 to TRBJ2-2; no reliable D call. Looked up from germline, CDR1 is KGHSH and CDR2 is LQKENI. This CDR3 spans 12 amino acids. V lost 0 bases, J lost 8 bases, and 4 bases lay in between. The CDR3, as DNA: TGTGCCAGCTCACCACCAGTGGGGGAGCTGTTTTTT. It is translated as CASSPPVGELFF.

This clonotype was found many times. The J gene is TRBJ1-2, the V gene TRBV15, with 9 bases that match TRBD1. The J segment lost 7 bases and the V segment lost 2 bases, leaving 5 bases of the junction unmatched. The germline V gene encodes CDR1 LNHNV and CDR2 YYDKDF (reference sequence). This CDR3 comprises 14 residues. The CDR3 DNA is TGTGCCACCAGCAGAAGAGGGACAGGGCCTGGCTACACCTTC. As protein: CATSRRGTGPGYTF. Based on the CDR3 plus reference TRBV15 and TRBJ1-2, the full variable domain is DAMVIQNPRYQVTQFGKPVTLSCSQTLNHNVMYWYQQKSSQAPKLLFHYYDKDFNNEADTPDNFQSRRPNTSFCFLDIRSPGLGDTAMYLCATSRRGTGPGYTFGSGTRLTVV.

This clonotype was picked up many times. CDR3 DNA sequence: TGTGCCAGCAGCGGTCGACAGGTGCAAGAGACCCAGTACTTC. Translating gives CASSGRQVQETQYF. The rearrangement uses TRBV13 and TRBJ2-5; a weak D match, TRBD1 (6 bases). CDR1 and CDR2 (germline): PRHDT, FYEKMQ (reference sequence). The CDR3 is made up of 14 amino acids. The V and J ends lost 5 bases and 2 bases respectively, with 12 bases between them.

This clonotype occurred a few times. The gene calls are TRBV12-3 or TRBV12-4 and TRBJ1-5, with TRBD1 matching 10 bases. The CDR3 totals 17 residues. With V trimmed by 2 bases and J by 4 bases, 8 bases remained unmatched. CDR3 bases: TGTGCCAGCAGTTTAACCCTTGGGGGACAGGGGAATCAGCCCCAGCATTTT. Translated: CASSLTLGGQGNQPQHF.

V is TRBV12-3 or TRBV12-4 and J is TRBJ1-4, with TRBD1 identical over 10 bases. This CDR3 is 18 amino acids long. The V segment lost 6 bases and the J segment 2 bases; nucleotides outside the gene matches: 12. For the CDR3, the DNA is TGTGCCAGCAGGCGGGACAGGGGTATTGGTTCGACTAATGAAAAACTGTTTTTT. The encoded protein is CASRRDRGIGSTNEKLFF.

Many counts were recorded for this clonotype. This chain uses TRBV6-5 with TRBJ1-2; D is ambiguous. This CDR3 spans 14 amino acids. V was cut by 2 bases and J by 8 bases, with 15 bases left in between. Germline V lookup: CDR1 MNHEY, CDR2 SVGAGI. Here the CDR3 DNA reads TGTGCCAGCAGTTACCGCCCCGACTCTTCGGGCTACACCTTC. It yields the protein CASSYRPDSSGYTF.

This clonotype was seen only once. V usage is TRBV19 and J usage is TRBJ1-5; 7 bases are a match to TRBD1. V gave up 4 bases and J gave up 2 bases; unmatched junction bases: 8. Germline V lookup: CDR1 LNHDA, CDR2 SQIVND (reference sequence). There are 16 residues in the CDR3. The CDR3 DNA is TGTGCCAGTAGTAGTCACCCCGGGACAGGCAATCAGCCCCAGCATTTT. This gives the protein CASSSHPGTGNQPQHF.

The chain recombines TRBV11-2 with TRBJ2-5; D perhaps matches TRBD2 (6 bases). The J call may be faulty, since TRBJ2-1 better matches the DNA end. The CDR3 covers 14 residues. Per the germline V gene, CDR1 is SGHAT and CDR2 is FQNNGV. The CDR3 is CASSSLSGVYEQFF. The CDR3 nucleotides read TGTGCCAGCAGCTCCCTGTCGGGGGTCTATGAGCAGTTCTTC.

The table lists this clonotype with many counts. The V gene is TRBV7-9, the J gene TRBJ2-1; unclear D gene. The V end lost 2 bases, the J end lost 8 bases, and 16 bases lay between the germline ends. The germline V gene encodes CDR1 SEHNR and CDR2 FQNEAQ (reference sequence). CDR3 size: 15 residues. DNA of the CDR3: TGTGCCAGCAGCTTACACGGCACACCTACAGATGAGCAGTTCTTC. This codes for CASSLHGTPTDEQFF.

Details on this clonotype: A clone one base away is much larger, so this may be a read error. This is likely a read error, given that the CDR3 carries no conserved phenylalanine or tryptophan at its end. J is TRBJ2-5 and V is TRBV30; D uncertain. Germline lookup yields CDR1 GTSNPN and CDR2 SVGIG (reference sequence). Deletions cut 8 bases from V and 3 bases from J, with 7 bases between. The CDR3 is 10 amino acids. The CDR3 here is CAAWEETQYS. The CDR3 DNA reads TGTGCCGCCTGGGAAGAGACCCAGTACTCC.

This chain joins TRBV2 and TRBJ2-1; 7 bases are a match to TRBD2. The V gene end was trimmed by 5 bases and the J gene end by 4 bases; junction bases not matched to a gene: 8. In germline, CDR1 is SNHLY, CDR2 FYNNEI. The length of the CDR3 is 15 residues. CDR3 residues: CASSLTSDRYNEQFF. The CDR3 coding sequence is TGTGCCAGCAGTCTAACTAGCGATCGTTACAATGAGCAGTTCTTC.

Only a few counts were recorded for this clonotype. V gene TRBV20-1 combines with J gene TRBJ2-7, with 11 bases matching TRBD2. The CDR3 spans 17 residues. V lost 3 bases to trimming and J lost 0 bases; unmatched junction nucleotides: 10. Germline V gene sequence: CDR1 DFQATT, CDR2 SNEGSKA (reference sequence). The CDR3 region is CSASAGASGRSSYEQYF. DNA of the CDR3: TGCAGTGCTAGTGCCGGCGCTAGCGGGAGGTCCTCCTACGAGCAGTACTTC.